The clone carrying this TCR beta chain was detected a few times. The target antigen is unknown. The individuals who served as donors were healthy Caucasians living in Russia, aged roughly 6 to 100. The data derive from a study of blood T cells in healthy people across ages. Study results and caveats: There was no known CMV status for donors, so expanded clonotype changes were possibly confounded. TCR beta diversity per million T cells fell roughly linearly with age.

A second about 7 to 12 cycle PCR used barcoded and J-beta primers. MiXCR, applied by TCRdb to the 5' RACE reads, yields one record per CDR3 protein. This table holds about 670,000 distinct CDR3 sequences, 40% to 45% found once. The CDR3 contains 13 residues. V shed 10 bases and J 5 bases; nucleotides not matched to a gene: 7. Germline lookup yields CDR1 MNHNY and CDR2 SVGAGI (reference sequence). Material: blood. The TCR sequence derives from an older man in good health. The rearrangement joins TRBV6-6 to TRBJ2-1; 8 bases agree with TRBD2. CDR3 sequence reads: CATSRGGNNEQFF. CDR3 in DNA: TGTGCCACCTCCCGGGGGGGAAACAATGAGCAGTTCTTC.